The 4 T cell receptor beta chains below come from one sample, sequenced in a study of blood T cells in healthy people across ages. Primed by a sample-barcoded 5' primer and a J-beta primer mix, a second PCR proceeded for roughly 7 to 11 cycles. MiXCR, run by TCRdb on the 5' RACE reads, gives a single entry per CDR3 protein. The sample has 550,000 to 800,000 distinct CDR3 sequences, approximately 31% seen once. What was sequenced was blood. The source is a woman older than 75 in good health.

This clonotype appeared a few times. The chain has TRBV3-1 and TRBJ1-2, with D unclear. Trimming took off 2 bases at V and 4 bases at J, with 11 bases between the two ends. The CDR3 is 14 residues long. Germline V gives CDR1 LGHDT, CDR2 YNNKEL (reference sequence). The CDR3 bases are TGTGCCAGCAGCCAAAGAAGATACAGCTATGGCTACACCTTC. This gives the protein CASSQRRYSYGYTF.

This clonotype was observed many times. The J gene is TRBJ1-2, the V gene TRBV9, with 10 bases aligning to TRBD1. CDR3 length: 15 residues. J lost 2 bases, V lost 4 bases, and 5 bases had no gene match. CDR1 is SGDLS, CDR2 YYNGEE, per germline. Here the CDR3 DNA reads TGTGCCAGCAGCCCCGGACAGGGGGGGAACTATGGCTACACCTTC. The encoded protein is CASSPGQGGNYGYTF.

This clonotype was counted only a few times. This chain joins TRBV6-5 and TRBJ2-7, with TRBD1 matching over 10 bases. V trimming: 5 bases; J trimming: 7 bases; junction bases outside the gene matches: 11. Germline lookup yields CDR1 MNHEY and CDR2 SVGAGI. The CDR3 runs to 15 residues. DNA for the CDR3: TGTGCCAGCAGTCTCCCGGGACAGGGGCCGGGGGAGCAGTACTTC. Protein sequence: CASSLPGQGPGEQYF.

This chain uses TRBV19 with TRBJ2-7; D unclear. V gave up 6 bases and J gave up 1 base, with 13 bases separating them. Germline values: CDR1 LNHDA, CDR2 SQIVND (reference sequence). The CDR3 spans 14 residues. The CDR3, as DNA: TGTGCCAGTAGCGACCACGGGCTATCCTACGAGCAGTACTTC. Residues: CASSDHGLSYEQYF. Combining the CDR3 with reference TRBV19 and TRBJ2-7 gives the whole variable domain DGGITQSPKYLFRKEGQNVTLSCEQNLNHDAMYWYRQDPGQGLRLIYYSQIVNDFQKGDIAEGYSVSREKKESFPLTVTSAQKNPTAFYLCASSDHGLSYEQYFGPGTRLTVT.